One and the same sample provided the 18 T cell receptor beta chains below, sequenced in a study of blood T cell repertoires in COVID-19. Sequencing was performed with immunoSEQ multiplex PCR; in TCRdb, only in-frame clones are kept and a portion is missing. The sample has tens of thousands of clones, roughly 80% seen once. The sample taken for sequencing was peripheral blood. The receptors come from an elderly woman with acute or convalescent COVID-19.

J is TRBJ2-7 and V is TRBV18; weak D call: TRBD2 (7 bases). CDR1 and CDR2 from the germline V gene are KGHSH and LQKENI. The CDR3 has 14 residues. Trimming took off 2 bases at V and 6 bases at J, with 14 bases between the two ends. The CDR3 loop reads CASSPWAGAREQYF. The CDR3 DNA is TGTGCCAGCTCACCATGGGCGGGGGCGCGCGAGCAGTACTTC. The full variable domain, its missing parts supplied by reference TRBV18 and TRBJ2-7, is NAGVMQNPRHLVRRRGQEARLRCSPMKGHSHVYWYRQLPEEGLKFMVYLQKENIIDESGMPKERFSAEFPKEGPSILRIQQVVRGDSAAYFCASSPWAGAREQYFGPGTRLTVT.

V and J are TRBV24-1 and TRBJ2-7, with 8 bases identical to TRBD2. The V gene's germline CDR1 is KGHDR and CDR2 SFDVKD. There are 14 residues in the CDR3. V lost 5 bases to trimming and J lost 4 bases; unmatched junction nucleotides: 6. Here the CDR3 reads CATSAIAGLYEQYF. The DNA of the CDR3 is TGTGCCACCAGTGCAATAGCGGGACTTTACGAGCAGTACTTC.

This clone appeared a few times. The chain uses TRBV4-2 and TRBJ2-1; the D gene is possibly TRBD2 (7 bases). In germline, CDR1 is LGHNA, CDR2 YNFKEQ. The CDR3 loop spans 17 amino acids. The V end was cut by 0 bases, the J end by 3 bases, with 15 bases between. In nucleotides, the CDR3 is TGTGCCAGCAGCCAAGAGGGGGCGGGAGTGGGCTACAATGAGCAGTTCTTC. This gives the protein CASSQEGAGVGYNEQFF.

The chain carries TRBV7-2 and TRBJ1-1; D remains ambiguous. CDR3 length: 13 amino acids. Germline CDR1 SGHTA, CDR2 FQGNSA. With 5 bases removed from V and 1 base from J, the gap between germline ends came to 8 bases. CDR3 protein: CASSRYANTEAFF. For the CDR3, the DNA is TGTGCCAGCAGCCGGTACGCGAACACTGAAGCTTTCTTT.

CDR3 DNA: TGTGCCAGCAGCTTGGGGGCAGGAAACAATGAGCAGTTCTTC. As protein: CASSLGAGNNEQFF. V is TRBV5-4 and J is TRBJ2-1; no definite D call. Germline V gene lookup returns CDR1 SGHNT and CDR2 YYREEE (reference sequence). V was shortened by 0 bases and J by 5 bases, with 9 bases between the two germline ends. This CDR3 region has 14 residues.

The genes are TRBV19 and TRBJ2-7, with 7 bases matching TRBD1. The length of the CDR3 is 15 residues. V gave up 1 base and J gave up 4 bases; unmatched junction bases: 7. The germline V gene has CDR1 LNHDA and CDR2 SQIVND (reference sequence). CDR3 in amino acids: CASSIGQGQWYEQYF. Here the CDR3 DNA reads TGTGCCAGTAGTATAGGACAGGGTCAATGGTACGAGCAGTACTTC.

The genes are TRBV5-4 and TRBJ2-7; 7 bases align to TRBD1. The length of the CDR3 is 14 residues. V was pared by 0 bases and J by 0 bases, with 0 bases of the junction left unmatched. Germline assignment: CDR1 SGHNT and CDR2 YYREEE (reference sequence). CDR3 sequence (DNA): TGTGCCAGCAGCTTGGACAGGGGCTCCTACGAGCAGTACTTC. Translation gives CASSLDRGSYEQYF.

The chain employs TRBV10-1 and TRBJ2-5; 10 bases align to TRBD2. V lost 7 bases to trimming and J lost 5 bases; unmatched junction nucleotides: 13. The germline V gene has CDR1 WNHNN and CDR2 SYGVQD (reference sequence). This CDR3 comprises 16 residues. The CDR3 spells CASNLEASGSIETQYF. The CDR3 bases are TGCGCCAGCAACCTGGAGGCTAGCGGGAGTATTGAGACCCAGTACTTC.

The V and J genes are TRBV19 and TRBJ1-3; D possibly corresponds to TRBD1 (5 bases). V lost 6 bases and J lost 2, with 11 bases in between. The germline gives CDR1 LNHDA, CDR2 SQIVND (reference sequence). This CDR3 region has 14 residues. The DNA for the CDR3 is TGTGCCAGTAGCCATCCGGGGGCTGGAAACACCATATATTTT. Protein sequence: CASSHPGAGNTIYF.

In nucleotides, the CDR3 is TGTGCCAGCAGCCAGTGGGACAACTCCGATGGCTACACCTTC. It encodes CASSQWDNSDGYTF. J is TRBJ1-2 and V is TRBV3-1 (or the pseudogene TRBV3-2); D possibly corresponds to TRBD1 (6 bases). CDR1 and CDR2 from the germline V gene are LGHDT and YNNKEL (reference sequence). The CDR3 consists of 14 residues. The V end lost 3 bases, the J end lost 6 bases, and 14 bases lay between the germline ends.

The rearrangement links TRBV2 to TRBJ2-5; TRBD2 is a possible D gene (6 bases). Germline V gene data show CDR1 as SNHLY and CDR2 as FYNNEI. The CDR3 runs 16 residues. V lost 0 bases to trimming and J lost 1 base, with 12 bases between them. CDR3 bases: TGTGCCAGCAGTGAAGCGGAAACTAGCTTCCAAGAGACCCAGTACTTC. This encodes CASSEAETSFQETQYF.

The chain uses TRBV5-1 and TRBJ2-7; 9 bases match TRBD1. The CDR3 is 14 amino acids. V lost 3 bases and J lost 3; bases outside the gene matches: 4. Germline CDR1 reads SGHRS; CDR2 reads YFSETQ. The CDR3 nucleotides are TGCGCCAGCAGCTCCCAGACAGGGGGCTACGAGCAGTACTTC. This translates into CASSSQTGGYEQYF.

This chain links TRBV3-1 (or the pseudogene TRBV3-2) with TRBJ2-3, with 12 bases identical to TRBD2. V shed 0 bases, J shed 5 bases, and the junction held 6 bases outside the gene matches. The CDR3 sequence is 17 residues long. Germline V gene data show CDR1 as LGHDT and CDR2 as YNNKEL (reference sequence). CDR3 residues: CASSQEGLAGGRDTQYF. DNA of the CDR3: TGTGCCAGCAGCCAAGAGGGGCTAGCGGGGGGGAGAGATACGCAGTATTTT.

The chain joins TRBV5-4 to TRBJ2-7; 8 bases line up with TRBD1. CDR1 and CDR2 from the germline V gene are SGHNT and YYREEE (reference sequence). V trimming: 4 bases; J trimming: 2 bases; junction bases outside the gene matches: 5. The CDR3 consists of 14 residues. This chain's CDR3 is CASSRGTGPYEQYF. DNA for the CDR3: TGTGCCAGCAGCCGCGGGACAGGTCCCTACGAGCAGTACTTC.

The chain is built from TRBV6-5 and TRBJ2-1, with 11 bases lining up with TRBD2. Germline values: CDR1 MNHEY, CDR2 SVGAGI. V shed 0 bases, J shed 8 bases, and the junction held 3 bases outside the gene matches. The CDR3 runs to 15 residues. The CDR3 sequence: CASSYSGTSGYEQFF. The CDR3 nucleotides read TGTGCCAGCAGTTACTCTGGGACTAGCGGTTATGAGCAGTTCTTC.

The CDR3 is CASSLLTGSSYNEQFF. CDR3 sequence (DNA): TGTGCCAGCAGCTTACTAACGGGAAGCTCCTACAATGAGCAGTTCTTC. The chain employs TRBV11-2 and TRBJ2-1; D perhaps matches TRBD2 (5 bases). Per germline, CDR1 SGHAT and CDR2 FQNNGV. V was clipped by 2 bases and J by 0 bases, with 11 bases between them. This CDR3 is built from 16 residues.

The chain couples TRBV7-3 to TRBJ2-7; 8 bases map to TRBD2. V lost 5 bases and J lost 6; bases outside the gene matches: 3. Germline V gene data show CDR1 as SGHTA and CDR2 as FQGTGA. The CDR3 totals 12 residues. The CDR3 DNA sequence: TGTGCCAGCAGCCCCGGGGGGGCCGAGCAGTACTTC. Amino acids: CASSPGGAEQYF.

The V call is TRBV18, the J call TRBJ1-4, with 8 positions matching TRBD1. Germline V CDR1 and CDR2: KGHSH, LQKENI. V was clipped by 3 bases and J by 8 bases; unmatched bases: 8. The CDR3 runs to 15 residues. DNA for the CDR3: TGTGCCAGCTCACCTCGGACAGGGTCATCAGAAAAACTGTTTTTT. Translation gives CASSPRTGSSEKLFF. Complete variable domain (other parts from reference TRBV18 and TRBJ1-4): NAGVMQNPRHLVRRRGQEARLRCSPMKGHSHVYWYRQLPEEGLKFMVYLQKENIIDESGMPKERFSAEFPKEGPSILRIQQVVRGDSAAYFCASSPRTGSSEKLFFGSGTQLSVL.